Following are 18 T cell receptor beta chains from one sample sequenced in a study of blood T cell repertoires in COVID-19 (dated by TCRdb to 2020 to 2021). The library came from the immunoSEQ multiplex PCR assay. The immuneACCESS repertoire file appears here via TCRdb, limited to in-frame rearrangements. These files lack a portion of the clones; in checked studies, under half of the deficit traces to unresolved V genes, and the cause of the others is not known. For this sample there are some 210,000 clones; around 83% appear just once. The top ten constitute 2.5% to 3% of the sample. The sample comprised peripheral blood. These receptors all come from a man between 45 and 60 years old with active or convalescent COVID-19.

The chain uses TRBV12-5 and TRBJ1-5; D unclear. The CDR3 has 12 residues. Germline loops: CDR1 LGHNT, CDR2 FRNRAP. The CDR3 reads CASGGVNQPQHF. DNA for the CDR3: TGTGCCTCCGGAGGCGTCAATCAGCCCCAGCATTTT.

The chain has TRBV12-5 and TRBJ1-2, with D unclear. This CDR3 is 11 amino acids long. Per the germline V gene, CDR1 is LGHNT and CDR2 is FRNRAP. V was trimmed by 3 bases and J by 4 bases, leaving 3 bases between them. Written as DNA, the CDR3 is TGTGCTAGTGGTTTTAGCTATGGCTACACCTTC. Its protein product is CASGFSYGYTF. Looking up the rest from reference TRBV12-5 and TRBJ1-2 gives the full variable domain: DARVTQTPRHKVTEMGQEVTMRCQPILGHNTVFWYRQTMMQGLELLAYFRNRAPLDDSGMPKDRFSAEMPDATLATLKIQPSEPRDSAVYFCASGFSYGYTFGSGTRLTVV.

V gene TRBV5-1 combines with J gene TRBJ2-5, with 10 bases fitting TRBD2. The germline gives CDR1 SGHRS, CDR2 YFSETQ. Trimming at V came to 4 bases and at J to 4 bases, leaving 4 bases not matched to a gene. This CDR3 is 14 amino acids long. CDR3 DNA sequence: TGCGCCAGCAGCGCCCGGACTAGCGGAGAGACCCAGTACTTC. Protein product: CASSARTSGETQYF. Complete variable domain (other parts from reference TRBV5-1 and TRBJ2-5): KAGVTQTPRYLIKTRGQQVTLSCSPISGHRSVSWYQQTPGQGLQFLFEYFSETQRNKGNFPGRFSGRQFSNSRSEMNVSTLELGDSALYLCASSARTSGETQYFGPGTRLLVL.

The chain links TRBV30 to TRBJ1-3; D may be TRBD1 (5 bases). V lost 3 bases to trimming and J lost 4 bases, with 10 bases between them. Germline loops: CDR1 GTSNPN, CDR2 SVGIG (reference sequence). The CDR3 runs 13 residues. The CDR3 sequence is CAWRAGVGNTIYF. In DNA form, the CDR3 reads TGTGCCTGGAGGGCGGGGGTCGGAAACACCATATATTTT.

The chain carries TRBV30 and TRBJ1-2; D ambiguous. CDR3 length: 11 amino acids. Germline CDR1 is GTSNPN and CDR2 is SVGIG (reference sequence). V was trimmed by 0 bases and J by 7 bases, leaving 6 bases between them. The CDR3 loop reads CAWSVRGGYTF. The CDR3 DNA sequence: TGTGCCTGGAGTGTAAGAGGTGGCTACACCTTC.

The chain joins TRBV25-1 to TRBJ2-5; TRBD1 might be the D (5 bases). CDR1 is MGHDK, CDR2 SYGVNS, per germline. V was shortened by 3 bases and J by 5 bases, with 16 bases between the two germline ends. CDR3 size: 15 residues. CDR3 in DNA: TGTGCCAGCAGTGAGAGGTCAGGGTGGGTGGAGACCCAGTACTTC. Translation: CASSERSGWVETQYF.

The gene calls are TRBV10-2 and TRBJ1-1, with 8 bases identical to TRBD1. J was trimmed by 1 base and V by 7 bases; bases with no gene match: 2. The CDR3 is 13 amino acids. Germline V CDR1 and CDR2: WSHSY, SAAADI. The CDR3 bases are TGCGCCAGCATGCAGGGGGCGAACACTGAAGCTTTCTTT. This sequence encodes CASMQGANTEAFF.

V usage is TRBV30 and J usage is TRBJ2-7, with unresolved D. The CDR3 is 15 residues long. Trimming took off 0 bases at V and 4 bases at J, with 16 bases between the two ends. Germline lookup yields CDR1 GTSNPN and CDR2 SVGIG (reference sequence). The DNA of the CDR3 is TGTGCCTGGAGTGTACGAGGTTTCCATGGGTACGAGCAGTACTTC. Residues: CAWSVRGFHGYEQYF.

DNA for the CDR3: TGTGCCAGCAGCTTACAGGGTACAGCTTTCTTT. Its protein is CASSLQGTAFF. J is TRBJ1-1 and V is TRBV7-9, with a tentative D call TRBD1 (5 bases). The CDR3 consists of 11 residues. In germline, CDR1 is SEHNR, CDR2 FQNEAQ (reference sequence). V was trimmed by 2 bases and J by 10 bases, leaving 8 bases between them.

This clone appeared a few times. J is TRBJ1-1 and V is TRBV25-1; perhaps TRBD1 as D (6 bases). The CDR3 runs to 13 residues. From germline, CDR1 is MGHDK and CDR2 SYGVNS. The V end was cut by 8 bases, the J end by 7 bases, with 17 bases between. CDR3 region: CASLLPGGHEAFF. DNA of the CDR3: TGTGCCAGCCTCCTACCTGGGGGCCATGAAGCTTTCTTT.

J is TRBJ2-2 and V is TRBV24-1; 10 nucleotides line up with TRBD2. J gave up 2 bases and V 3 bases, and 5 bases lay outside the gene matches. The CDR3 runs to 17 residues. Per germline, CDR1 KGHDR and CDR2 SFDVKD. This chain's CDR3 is CATSDPWTSGNTGELFF. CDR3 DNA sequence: TGTGCCACCAGTGATCCCTGGACTAGCGGAAACACCGGGGAGCTGTTTTTT.

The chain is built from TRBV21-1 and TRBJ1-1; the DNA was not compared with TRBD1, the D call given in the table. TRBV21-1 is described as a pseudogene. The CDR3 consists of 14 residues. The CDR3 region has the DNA TGTGCCAGCAGCAAAGCCAGGGCGAACACTGAAGCTTTCTTT. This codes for CASSKARANTEAFF.

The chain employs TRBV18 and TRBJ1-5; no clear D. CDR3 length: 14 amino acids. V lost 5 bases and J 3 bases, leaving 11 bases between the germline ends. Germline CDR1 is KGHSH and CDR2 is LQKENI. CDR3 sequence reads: CASSYGSVNQPQHF. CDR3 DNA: TGTGCCAGCTCATACGGGAGTGTCAATCAGCCCCAGCATTTT.

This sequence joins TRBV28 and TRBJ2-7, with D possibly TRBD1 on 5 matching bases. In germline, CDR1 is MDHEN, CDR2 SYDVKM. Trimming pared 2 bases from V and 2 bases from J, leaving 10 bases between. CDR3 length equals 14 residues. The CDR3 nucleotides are TGTGCCAGCAGTTTACAGGGCCTAACCTACGAGCAGTACTTC. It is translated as CASSLQGLTYEQYF.

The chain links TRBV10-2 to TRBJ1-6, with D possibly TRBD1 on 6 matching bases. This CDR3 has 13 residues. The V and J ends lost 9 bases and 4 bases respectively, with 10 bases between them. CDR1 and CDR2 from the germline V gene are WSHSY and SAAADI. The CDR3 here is CASRTEYNSPLHF. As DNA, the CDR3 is TGCGCCAGTCGGACAGAATATAATTCACCCCTCCACTTT.

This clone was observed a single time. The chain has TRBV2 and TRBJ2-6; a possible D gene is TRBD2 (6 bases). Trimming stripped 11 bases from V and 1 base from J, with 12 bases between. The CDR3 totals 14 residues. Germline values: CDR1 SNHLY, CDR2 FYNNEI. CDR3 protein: CASHGGSGANVLTF. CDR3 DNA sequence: TGTGCCTCCCACGGGGGTTCTGGGGCCAACGTCCTGACTTTC.

The CDR3 protein is CASRAPGQGEDTQYF. In DNA, the CDR3 is TGTGCCAGTAGAGCCCCGGGACAGGGGGAAGATACGCAGTATTTT. The rearrangement links TRBV19 to TRBJ2-3; TRBD1 matches 11 bases. The CDR3 is 15 amino acids. The germline V gene has CDR1 LNHDA and CDR2 SQIVND (reference sequence). The V segment lost 6 bases and the J segment 5 bases; nucleotides outside the gene matches: 7.

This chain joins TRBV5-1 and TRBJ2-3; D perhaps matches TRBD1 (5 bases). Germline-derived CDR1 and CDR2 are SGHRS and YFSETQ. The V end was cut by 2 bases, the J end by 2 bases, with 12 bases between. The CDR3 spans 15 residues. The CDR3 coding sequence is TGCGCCAGCAGCTTCTTAGGACAACACACAGATACGCAGTATTTT. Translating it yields CASSFLGQHTDTQYF.